This TCR beta chain was captured by sequencing in a study of response to subunit inactivated influenza vaccine (dated by TCRdb to between 2017 and 2018). Regarding the study in general: Deep quantitative profiling of the T cell receptor repertoire was used in the study to follow responses to a trivalent subunit inactivated influenza vaccine.

What the work shows at the level of the full study, not this receptor alone: The authors suggested that each seasonal influenza vaccination may recruit only a limited number of new T cells.

The germline V gene gives CDR1 as ENHRY and CDR2 as SYGVKD. V ends up 5 bases short and J 5 bases short, with an unmatched junction base count of 7. The CDR3 numbers 16 residues from cysteine through phenylalanine. The DNA shown is the 48-base CDR3, in frame from base 1. As regards this clonotype: Its binding antigen is unknown. No base quality values were provided; no much bigger clone lies one nucleotide off.

Library preparation was by RT-PCR. The sequencer was an Illumina HiSeq 2500. Clones were called with MiXCR by TCRdb after fastp trimmed the public reads at Q25, and only in-frame beta chains were retained. One record per CDR3 amino acid sequence lists the most common genes and DNA. The sample data list approximately 520,000 distinct CDR3 sequences, and about 25% of these were observed just once. The ten largest make up approximately 2% of the sample. The sequencing used CD4+ T cells sorted from PBMCs, collected more than 4 days after vaccination. The receptor was isolated from a man aged 50 to 59 who received an inactivated influenza vaccine. Donor details come from another sample of the same person, matched by shared clones. The chain uses TRBV10-3 and TRBJ2-3; TRBD2 fits 13 bases in the junction. CDR3 reads: CAISTGLAGAGDTQYF. Read as DNA, the sequence is TGTGCCATCAGTACAGGACTAGCGGGGGCGGGAGATACGCAGTATTTT.